One and the same sample provided the 27 T cell receptor beta chains below, sequenced in a study of T cell responses to AZD1222 COVID-19 vaccine listed by TCRdb under 2021. Library generation was performed with the immunoSEQ multiplex PCR assay. TCRdb obtained this table from immuneACCESS and retained in-frame rearrangements with V and J assigned. These tables miss some clones; where compared with another copy, unresolved V genes account for less than half of the shortfall, and the remainder is unexplained. Here the sample has about 140,000 clones; around 88% occur a single time. Of the sample, 3% to 4.5% falls within the top ten clones. The intended sense of this specimen's time point label: baseline before first vaccination. The material sequenced was peripheral blood, taken on day 0 of AZD1222 vaccination. These receptors originate from an adult in good health.

The rearrangement links TRBV28 to TRBJ1-5; D remains ambiguous. The length of the CDR3 is 14 residues. The V end was cut by 4 bases, the J end by 0 bases, with 7 bases between. The germline gives CDR1 MDHEN, CDR2 SYDVKM. The CDR3 DNA sequence: TGTGCCAGCAGTTCAGGTCATAGCAATCAGCCCCAGCATTTT. Protein sequence: CASSSGHSNQPQHF.

The chain is built from TRBV27 and TRBJ2-7; no firm D call. Germline V gene sequence: CDR1 MNHEY, CDR2 SMNVEV (reference sequence). The CDR3 consists of 13 residues. V was trimmed by 6 bases and J by 3 bases, leaving 12 bases between them. This chain's CDR3 is CASSSTVGYEQYF. The CDR3 DNA sequence: TGTGCCAGCAGCTCCACCGTGGGCTACGAGCAGTACTTC.

The chain employs TRBV29-1 and TRBJ1-2; D is possibly TRBD1 (6 bases). The CDR3 consists of 14 residues. V lost 0 bases, J lost 6 bases, and 14 bases lay in between. Germline V gene sequence: CDR1 SQVTM, CDR2 ANQGSEA. The CDR3 DNA reads as TGCAGCGTTGAAGACATGACAGGCCCAGATGGCTACACCTTC. As protein: CSVEDMTGPDGYTF.

CDR3 nucleotide sequence: TGTGCCAGCAGCCAAGATCAAAAAGCGCAGTACTTC. Its protein product is CASSQDQKAQYF. The V and J genes are TRBV3-1 (or the pseudogene TRBV3-2) and TRBJ2-7; D call uncertain. This CDR3 is built from 12 residues. CDR1 is LGHDT, CDR2 YNNKEL, per germline (reference sequence). The ends were cut back, 0 bases at V and 9 bases at J, with 9 bases in the middle.

This chain joins TRBV4-3 and TRBJ1-4, with D maybe TRBD1 (5 bases). Germline lookup yields CDR1 LGHNA and CDR2 YSLEER. CDR3 length equals 15 residues. V lost 5 bases and J lost 7, with 17 bases in between. The CDR3 is CASSGKGSSGEKLFF. The CDR3 DNA reads TGCGCCAGCAGCGGGAAGGGGAGCTCGGGTGAAAAACTGTTTTTT.

V gene TRBV6-6 combines with J gene TRBJ1-4; 7 positions match TRBD1. In germline, CDR1 is MNHNY, CDR2 SVGAGI (reference sequence). The CDR3 is 14 residues long. Losses at the gene ends were 6 bases for V and 3 bases for J; bases not matched to a gene: 4. This chain's CDR3 is CASSKGAANEKLFF. The CDR3 DNA is TGTGCCAGCAGCAAGGGGGCAGCTAATGAAAAACTGTTTTTT.

The chain is built from TRBV23-1 and TRBJ1-5; the D is unclear. TRBV23-1 is known as an ORF, though its function is uncertain. V lost 6 bases, J lost 1 base, and 13 bases lay in between. This CDR3 contains 15 residues. This CDR3 reads CASRHGRGSNQPQHF. CDR3 bases: TGCGCCAGCAGACACGGTCGGGGAAGCAATCAGCCCCAGCATTTT.

The chain is built from TRBV11-2 and TRBJ1-4; D unclear. The V and J ends lost 6 bases and 8 bases respectively, with 10 bases between them. This CDR3 has 12 residues. CDR1 is SGHAT and CDR2 is FQNNGV in the germline V gene. This chain's CDR3 is CASRRQQEKLFF. The CDR3 DNA is TGTGCCAGCAGACGGCAACAGGAAAAACTGTTTTTT.

CDR3 sequence: CASSEIRSTYEQYF. CDR3 in DNA: TGTGCCAGCAGTGAAATTCGCAGTACCTACGAGCAGTACTTC. The rearrangement joins TRBV2 to TRBJ2-7, with unresolved D. The CDR3 is 14 amino acids. Germline V gene lookup returns CDR1 SNHLY and CDR2 FYNNEI. V lost 2 bases and J lost 2, with 10 bases in between.

This sequence joins TRBV16 and TRBJ2-7, with a possible D match to TRBD2 (5 bases). CDR1 is KGHSY, CDR2 FQNENV, per germline. The length of the CDR3 is 12 residues. V lost 4 bases, J lost 4 bases, and 8 bases lay in between. The CDR3 here is CASSLSGYEQYF. The CDR3 nucleotides are TGTGCCAGCAGCCTGTCGGGATACGAGCAGTACTTC.

This chain joins TRBV5-1 and TRBJ2-7, with D possibly matching TRBD1 (6 bases). CDR1 SGHRS and CDR2 YFSETQ come from the germline V gene. V lost 0 bases and J lost 7, with 11 bases in between. The CDR3 is 13 amino acids. The CDR3 loop is CASSLATGSEQYF. The CDR3 DNA follows: TGCGCCAGCAGCTTGGCAACAGGGAGTGAGCAGTACTTC.

V is TRBV24-1 and J is TRBJ2-1; 14 bases are a match to TRBD2. The V segment lost 9 bases and the J segment 8 bases; nucleotides outside the gene matches: 8. Germline V CDR1 and CDR2: KGHDR, SFDVKD. The CDR3 contains 15 residues. In nucleotides, the CDR3 is TGTGCCACCGCGGGGACTAGCGGGAGTTGGGATGAGCAGTTCTTC. It encodes CATAGTSGSWDEQFF.

The chain has TRBV19 and TRBJ1-2; tentatively, D is TRBD1 (6 bases). V gave up 8 bases and J gave up 7 bases, with 23 bases separating them. The germline CDR1 and CDR2 sequences are LNHDA and SQIVND (reference sequence). The CDR3 extends over 15 amino acids. The CDR3 spells CASAFQQGFRLGYTF. The DNA of the CDR3 is TGTGCCAGTGCCTTCCAACAGGGTTTCAGGCTTGGCTACACCTTC.

This rearrangement joins TRBV5-1 to TRBJ1-2; tentatively, D is TRBD1 (6 bases). The CDR3 is 14 amino acids. In germline, CDR1 is SGHRS, CDR2 YFSETQ. The V end was cut by 6 bases, the J end by 8 bases, with 20 bases between. CDR3 in DNA: TGCGCCAGCACCCTAGCCCCAGGGGAAGGGGGCTACACCTTC. Its protein is CASTLAPGEGGYTF.

This clone has only one observation. The chain links TRBV3-1 (or the pseudogene TRBV3-2) to TRBJ2-7; the D gene is possibly TRBD2 (5 bases). Germline values: CDR1 LGHDT, CDR2 YNNKEL (reference sequence). The CDR3 consists of 15 residues. Trimming took 1 base from V and 2 from J, leaving 12 bases between them. In DNA, the CDR3 is TGTGCCAGCAGCCAAGGGGTGGACTTTACCTACGAGCAGTACTTC. This gives the protein CASSQGVDFTYEQYF.

V and J are TRBV27 and TRBJ2-7, with 7 nucleotides matching TRBD1. Germline lookup yields CDR1 MNHEY and CDR2 SMNVEV (reference sequence). The CDR3 has 13 amino acids. The trim removed 5 bases at V and 3 bases at J, leaving 4 bases unmatched. The CDR3, as DNA: TGTGCCAGCAGTGTACAGGGGAACTACGAGCAGTACTTC. It specifies CASSVQGNYEQYF.

The chain couples TRBV9 to TRBJ2-3; a weak D match, TRBD2 (6 bases). Germline loops: CDR1 SGDLS, CDR2 YYNGEE. V was shortened by 7 bases and J by 1 base, with 19 bases between the two germline ends. CDR3 size: 16 residues. CDR3 bases: TGTGCCAGCTCAAAACTCCCGGGAGAGGGCACAGATACGCAGTATTTT. It encodes CASSKLPGEGTDTQYF.

The rearrangement uses TRBV14 and TRBJ2-1; the match to TRBD2 covers 10 bases. Germline V CDR1 and CDR2: SGHDN, FVKESK. J was trimmed by 9 bases and V by 2 bases; bases with no gene match: 7. The CDR3 contains 15 residues. The CDR3 sequence is CASSQRAGGPGEQFF. The CDR3 DNA sequence: TGTGCCAGCAGCCAACGAGCGGGAGGGCCGGGTGAGCAGTTCTTC. The whole variable domain, remainder taken from reference TRBV14 and TRBJ2-1, is EAGVTQFPSHSVIEKGQTVTLRCDPISGHDNLYWYRRVMGKEIKFLLHFVKESKQDESGMPNNRFLAERTGGTYSTLKVQPAELEDSGVYFCASSQRAGGPGEQFFGPGTRLTVL.

The chain's CDR3 is CSASGTSGTYEQYF. Here the CDR3 DNA reads TGCAGCGCCTCCGGGACTAGCGGTACCTACGAGCAGTACTTC. The V and J genes are TRBV29-1 and TRBJ2-7, with 11 bases fitting TRBD2. The ends lost 7 bases at V and 2 bases at J; junction bases unmatched: 7. Germline CDR1 reads SQVTM; CDR2 reads ANQGSEA. The length of the CDR3 is 14 residues.

The chain joins TRBV2 to TRBJ1-1; 7 bases are a match to TRBD1. The CDR3 runs 14 residues. With V trimmed by 8 bases and J by 5 bases, 11 bases remained unmatched. The germline V gene has CDR1 SNHLY and CDR2 FYNNEI. CDR3 sequence (DNA): TGTGCCAGCGATACAGGGGCGGAAGGGACTGAAGCTTTCTTT. Protein: CASDTGAEGTEAFF.

This rearrangement joins TRBV7-2 to TRBJ1-1; no firm D call. The V end was cut by 2 bases, the J end by 2 bases, with 15 bases between. CDR1 is SGHTA, CDR2 FQGNSA, per germline. This CDR3 is built from 16 residues. CDR3 bases: TGTGCCAGCAGCTTATCCACTACACGACTTAACACTGAAGCTTTCTTT. Its protein is CASSLSTTRLNTEAFF.

J is TRBJ2-3 and V is TRBV7-2; tentatively, D is TRBD2 (5 bases). The CDR3 contains 14 residues. Germline CDR1 and CDR2: SGHTA and FQGNSA. With 6 bases removed from V and 4 bases from J, the gap between germline ends came to 14 bases. The CDR3 nucleotides are TGTGCCAGCAGGAGACAAATCGGGGCAGATACGCAGTATTTT. Its translation: CASRRQIGADTQYF.

The J gene is TRBJ2-1, the V gene TRBV7-2; D might be TRBD1 (6 bases). Germline V lookup: CDR1 SGHTA, CDR2 FQGNSA. V gave up 5 bases and J gave up 8 bases, with 19 bases separating them. CDR3 length: 15 amino acids. CDR3: CASSQQGSRIHEQFF. DNA of the CDR3: TGTGCCAGCAGCCAACAGGGATCAAGGATCCATGAGCAGTTCTTC.

The V call is TRBV19, the J call TRBJ2-1; 9 positions match TRBD2. The CDR3 consists of 14 residues. Germline V gene data show CDR1 as LNHDA and CDR2 as SQIVND (reference sequence). With V trimmed by 7 bases and J by 6 bases, 7 bases remained unmatched. CDR3 residues: CASTSSSGINEQFF. CDR3 coding DNA: TGTGCCAGTACTTCCTCTAGCGGGATCAATGAGCAGTTCTTC.

This clone has just one count. The chain carries TRBV19 and TRBJ1-2; weak D call: TRBD1 (5 bases). V lost 7 bases and J lost 4, with 16 bases in between. Germline CDR1 is LNHDA and CDR2 is SQIVND (reference sequence). This CDR3 region has 14 residues. Here the CDR3 DNA reads TGTGCCAGTATTGGGCCCAGGGTAGCCTATGGCTACACCTTC. It is translated as CASIGPRVAYGYTF. The whole variable domain, remainder taken from reference TRBV19 and TRBJ1-2, is DGGITQSPKYLFRKEGQNVTLSCEQNLNHDAMYWYRQDPGQGLRLIYYSQIVNDFQKGDIAEGYSVSREKKESFPLTVTSAQKNPTAFYLCASIGPRVAYGYTFGSGTRLTVV.

This clone showed up just a few times. The chain couples TRBV5-6 to TRBJ1-1; possibly TRBD1 for D (5 bases). In germline, CDR1 is SGHDT, CDR2 YYEEEE. V was clipped by 2 bases and J by 1 base, with 9 bases between them. CDR3 length: 14 residues. The CDR3 nucleotides read TGTGCCAGCAGCTTTTCAGGGAGGAACACTGAAGCTTTCTTT. Its protein product is CASSFSGRNTEAFF.

The gene calls are TRBV11-2 and TRBJ2-2; D may be TRBD1 or TRBD2 (7 bases each). V lost 1 base to trimming and J lost 6 bases, with 12 bases between them. The CDR3 loop spans 15 amino acids. CDR1 is SGHAT and CDR2 is FQNNGV in the germline V gene. DNA for the CDR3: TGTGCCAGCAGCTTAGGACAGGGAGGGCCCGGGGAGCTGTTTTTT. Protein: CASSLGQGGPGELFF.